This TCR beta chain was captured in a study of blood T cell repertoires in COVID-19. Study details: Donors in the United States, Italy and Spain gave samples during acute or convalescent COVID-19. Sample material is recorded as cDNA or gDNA derived from T cells, B-cell-depleted T cells, or PBMCs.

In the authors' workflow: By means of reference gene primer amplification, nucleated cell counts were estimated. Some clones are missing from TCRdb's copy, which holds only in-frame ones; the method was immunoSEQ multiplex PCR. V, J and clone size are taken as reported in that table, and D and trimming were inferred from the DNA itself. The sample holds 35,000 to 55,000 clones; 85% to 90% are singletons and the top ten take about 3%. The V end lost 1 base, the J end lost 5 bases, and 19 bases lay between the germline ends. CDR1 is LGHDT and CDR2 is YNNKEL in the germline V gene (reference sequence). The CDR3 spans 17 residues.

The rearrangement uses TRBV3-1 (or the pseudogene TRBV3-2) and TRBJ2-3; perhaps TRBD2 as D (6 bases). The source material was peripheral blood. The source of this sequence is a man between 50 and 59 years old with active COVID-19. CDR3 sequence reads: CASSQARLGPGVDTQYF. In DNA, the CDR3 is TGTGCCAGCAGCCAAGCGAGACTAGGTCCCGGGGTAGATACGCAGTATTTT.